What follows describes a single T cell receptor beta chain. Positive CCR7 selection of CD45RO-negative cells yielded the naive CD8 cells, and terminally differentiated effector memory CD45RA+ cells were excluded. The data were taken from a study of shared clonotypes between healthy human individuals. This CDR3 contains 17 residues. Germline V CDR1 and CDR2: SQVTM, ANQGSEA. V gave up 6 bases and J gave up 7 bases; unmatched junction bases: 21. Clones were read by immunoSEQ multiplex PCR, and TCRdb kept only the in-frame ones, dropping some. The sample lists roughly 770,000 clones, 96% seen once, with less than 0.25% in the top ten.

The J gene is TRBJ2-1, the V gene TRBV29-1; 7 bases map to TRBD2. Sequencing used naive CD8+ T cells sorted from blood. The sequence was collected from a young man in good health. CDR3 sequence: CSVLPPIGGSTRNEQFF. The CDR3 DNA reads TGCAGCGTGCTCCCCCCTATCGGCGGGAGTACAAGGAATGAGCAGTTCTTC.